Described below is a single T cell receptor beta chain sequence and its context. This clonotype has a count of ten or more. There is no known antigen for this receptor. Qualities for individual bases were not recorded, and no much larger clone is one base off. Inclusive of the bounding cysteine and phenylalanine, the CDR3 is 15 residues long. The read is trimmed to its CDR3 DNA, 45 bases read in frame from base 1. The germline ends are 15 bases apart after V is trimmed by 5 bases and J by 3 bases. The library was generated by 5' RACE. Sequencing instrument: Illumina HiSeq 2000. A universal primer binding site was introduced by template switching, and a unique molecular identifier was present in the final cDNA, enabling accurate counting of TCR cDNA molecules. Specific primers in the conserved constant-segment region were used to synthesize first-strand cDNA for the TCR alpha and beta chains. To control for contamination, each cDNA library was double barcoded with a SMART-Mk sample barcode plus Illumina barcodes. TruSeq adapter sequences and Illumina sample barcodes were added in two successive PCR steps. The Illumina HiSeq platform was used with custom primers to sequence TCR alpha and beta cDNA libraries. The original methods were these. Unique molecular identifiers were extracted from raw reads with MiGEC, and CDR3 positions were determined with MiXCR. For each individual, recombination models were inferred using an EM algorithm with the repgenHMM and IGoR tools. The analysis of shared clonotypes was done with the tcR package in R, with sharing normalized by the product of cloneset sizes. To study raw recombination without the effects of thymic and clonal selection, out-of-frame nonproductive sequences were analyzed. Starting from the raw public reads, TCRdb applied fastp trimming at Q25, assembled clones with MiXCR and retained in-frame beta chains. Records with the same CDR3 protein are collapsed into one entry carrying the most frequent genes and DNA. For this entry, the V and J calls and clone size follow TCRdb and not the study's own pipeline. This sample lists about 570,000 distinct CDR3 sequences; 7.5% to 10% were detected once. Clones ranked in the top ten supply roughly 3% of the sample.

This entry is derived from a study of identical twins (dated by TCRdb to 2015 to 2016). Regarding the complete study: To test whether fetal clonotypes persist, the study used deep sequencing on TCR alpha and beta repertoires from monozygotic twins, unrelated adults of various ages, and cord blood. Replicate twin experiments were performed at different times using different library preparation protocols to rule out contamination.

Broader findings and caveats from the paper: Because the same donors could not be followed over many years, conclusions were based on cross-sectional statistical analysis. Compared with coincidental sharing between unrelated individuals, out-of-frame TCR alpha sequences shared between twins showed an excess of sequences with low generation probability. A weaker excess of twin sharing was found in beta out-of-frame sequences because the signal-to-noise ratio was lowered by fewer shared sequences. Fewer insertions were carried by abundant cord blood beta clonotypes; a weaker similar trend was observed in young adult naive repertoires, while no such trend was observed in memory repertoires. Out-of-frame TCR alpha sharing in monozygotic twins was systematically underestimated by recombination models, whereas sharing between unrelated individuals was in agreement with the recombination models. Invariant T cells such as MAIT and iNKT could partly confound zero-insertion analyses, though diverse VJ usage argued against this for most clonotypes.

All donors were healthy Caucasians. The twin cohort consisted of three pairs of female monozygotic twins, all aged roughly 18 to 30 years. Peripheral blood mononuclear cells were used as the source from which RNA for TCR libraries was isolated. The same sample was also used in a study of yellow fever vaccine responses in identical twins. As that second paper reports: According to the authors, the vaccine-induced T cell response in identical twins seemed to be partly convergent and partly specific to each individual. The study precisely tracked vaccine-responding T cell clones in identical twins.

This TCR came from a woman under 30 in good health. The rearrangement combines TRBV12-3 or TRBV12-4 with TRBJ2-3, and perhaps TRBD1 as D gene, on 6 matching bases. The sample consisted of PBMCs. The CDR3 corresponds to CASSPQGQATDTQYF. The base sequence is TGTGCCAGCAGTCCACAGGGACAAGCGACAGATACGCAGTATTTT.